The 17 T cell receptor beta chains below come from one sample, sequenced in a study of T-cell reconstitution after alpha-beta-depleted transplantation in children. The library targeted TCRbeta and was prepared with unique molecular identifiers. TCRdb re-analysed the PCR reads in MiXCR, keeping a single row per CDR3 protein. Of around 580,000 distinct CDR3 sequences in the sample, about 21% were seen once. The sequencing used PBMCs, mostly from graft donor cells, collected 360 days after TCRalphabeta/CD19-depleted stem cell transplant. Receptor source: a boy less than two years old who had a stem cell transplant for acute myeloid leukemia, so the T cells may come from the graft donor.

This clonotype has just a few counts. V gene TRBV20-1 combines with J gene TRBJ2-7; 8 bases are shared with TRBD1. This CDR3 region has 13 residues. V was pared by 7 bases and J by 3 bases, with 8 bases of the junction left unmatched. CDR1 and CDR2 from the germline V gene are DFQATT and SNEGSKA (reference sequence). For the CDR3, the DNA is TGCAGTGTTTTCCAGGGGGCGGACTACGAGCAGTACGTC. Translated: CSVFQGADYEQYV.

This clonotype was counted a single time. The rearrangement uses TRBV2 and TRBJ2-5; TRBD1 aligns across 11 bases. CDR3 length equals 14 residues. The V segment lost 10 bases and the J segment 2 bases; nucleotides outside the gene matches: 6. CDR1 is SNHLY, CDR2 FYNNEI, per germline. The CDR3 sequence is CATQRDRGQETQYF. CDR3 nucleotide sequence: TGTGCCACCCAGAGGGACAGGGGGCAAGAGACCCAGTACTTC. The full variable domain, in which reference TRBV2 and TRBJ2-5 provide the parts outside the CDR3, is EPEVTQTPSHQVTQMGQEVILRCVPISNHLYFYWYRQILGQKVEFLVSFYNNEISEKSEIFDDQFSVERPDGSNFTLKIRSTKLEDSAMYFCATQRDRGQETQYFGPGTRLLVL.

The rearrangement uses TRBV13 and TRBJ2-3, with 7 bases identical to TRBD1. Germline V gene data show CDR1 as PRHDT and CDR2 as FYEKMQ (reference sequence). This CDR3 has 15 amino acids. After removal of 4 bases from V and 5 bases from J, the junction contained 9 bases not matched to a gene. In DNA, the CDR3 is TGTGCCAGCAGCTCCCCTCGGGACAGAAGAGATACGCAGTATTTT. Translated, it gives CASSSPRDRRDTQYF.

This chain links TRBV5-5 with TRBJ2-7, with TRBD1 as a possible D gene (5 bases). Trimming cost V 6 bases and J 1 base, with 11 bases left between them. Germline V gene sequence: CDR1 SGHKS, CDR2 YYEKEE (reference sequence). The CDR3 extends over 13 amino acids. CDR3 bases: TGTGCCAGCATTCCCCAGGGATCCTACGAGCAGTACTTC. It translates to CASIPQGSYEQYF.

CDR3 DNA sequence: TGCAGCGTATACGGGGGGGGAATGAACACTGAAGCTTTCTTT. Its translation: CSVYGGGMNTEAFF. The chain combines TRBV29-1 with TRBJ1-1; D might be TRBD1 (5 bases). The germline V and J ends were trimmed by 6 bases and 0 bases, with 14 bases remaining between them. The germline V gene has CDR1 SQVTM and CDR2 ANQGSEA. CDR3 length: 14 amino acids.

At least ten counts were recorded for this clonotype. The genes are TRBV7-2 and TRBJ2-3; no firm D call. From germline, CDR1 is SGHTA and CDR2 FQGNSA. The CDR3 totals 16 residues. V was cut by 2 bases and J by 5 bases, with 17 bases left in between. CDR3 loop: CASSLWETYDEDTQYF. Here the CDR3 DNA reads TGTGCCAGCAGCTTATGGGAAACATACGACGAAGATACGCAGTATTTT.

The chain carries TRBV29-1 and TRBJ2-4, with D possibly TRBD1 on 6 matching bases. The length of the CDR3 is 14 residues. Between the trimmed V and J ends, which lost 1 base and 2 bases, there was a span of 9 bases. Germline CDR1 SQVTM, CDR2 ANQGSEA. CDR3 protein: CSVEVQGSKNIQYF. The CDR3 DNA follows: TGCAGCGTTGAAGTACAGGGATCCAAAAACATTCAGTACTTC.

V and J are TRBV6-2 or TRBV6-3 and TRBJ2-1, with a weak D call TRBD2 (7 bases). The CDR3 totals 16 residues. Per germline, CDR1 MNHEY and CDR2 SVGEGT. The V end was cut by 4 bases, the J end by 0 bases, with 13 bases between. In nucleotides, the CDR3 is TGTGCCAGCAGTTTGCCCGGGGGGCCCTCCTACAATGAGCAGTTCTTC. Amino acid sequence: CASSLPGGPSYNEQFF.

DNA for the CDR3: TGTGCCAGCGCATCCCGGGGCAGGGTAGGGAATCAGCCCCAGCATTTT. This codes for CASASRGRVGNQPQHF. The chain employs TRBV12-3 or TRBV12-4 and TRBJ1-5; possible D gene TRBD1, 5 bases. The length of the CDR3 is 16 residues. Trimming stripped 8 bases from V and 4 bases from J, with 21 bases between.

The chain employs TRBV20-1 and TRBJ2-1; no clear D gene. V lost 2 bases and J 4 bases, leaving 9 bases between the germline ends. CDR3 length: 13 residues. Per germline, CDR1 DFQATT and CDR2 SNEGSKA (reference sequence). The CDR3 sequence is CSARFGLYNEQFF. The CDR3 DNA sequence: TGCAGTGCTAGATTTGGGTTGTACAATGAGCAGTTCTTC.

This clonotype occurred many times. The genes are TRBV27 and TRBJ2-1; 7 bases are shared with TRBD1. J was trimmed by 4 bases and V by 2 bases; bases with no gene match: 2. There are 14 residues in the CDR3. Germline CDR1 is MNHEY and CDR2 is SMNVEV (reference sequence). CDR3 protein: CASSLMDRYNEQFF. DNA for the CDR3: TGTGCCAGCAGTTTAATGGACAGGTACAATGAGCAGTTCTTC.

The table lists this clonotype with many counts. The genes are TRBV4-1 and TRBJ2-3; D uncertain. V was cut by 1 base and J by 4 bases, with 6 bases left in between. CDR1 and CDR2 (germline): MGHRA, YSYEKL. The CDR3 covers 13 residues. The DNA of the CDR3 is TGCGCCAGCAGCCAAGGAACGTCAGATACGCAGTATTTT. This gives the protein CASSQGTSDTQYF.

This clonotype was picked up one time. The CDR3 sequence is CASSSPRGSYEQYV. The CDR3 nucleotides read TGTGCCAGCAGCTCTCCGCGCGGCTCCTACGAGCAGTACGTC. The chain couples TRBV11-2 to TRBJ2-7, with D uncertain. The V and J ends lost 4 bases and 0 bases respectively, with 10 bases between them. The V gene's germline CDR1 is SGHAT and CDR2 FQNNGV. The CDR3 is made up of 14 amino acids.

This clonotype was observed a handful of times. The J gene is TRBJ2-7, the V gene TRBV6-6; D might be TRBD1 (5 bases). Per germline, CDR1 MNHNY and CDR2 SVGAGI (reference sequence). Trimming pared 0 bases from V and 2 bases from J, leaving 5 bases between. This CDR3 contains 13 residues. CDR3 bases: TGTGCCAGCAGTTACTCAGGGGCCTACGAGCAGTACGTC. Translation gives CASSYSGAYEQYV.

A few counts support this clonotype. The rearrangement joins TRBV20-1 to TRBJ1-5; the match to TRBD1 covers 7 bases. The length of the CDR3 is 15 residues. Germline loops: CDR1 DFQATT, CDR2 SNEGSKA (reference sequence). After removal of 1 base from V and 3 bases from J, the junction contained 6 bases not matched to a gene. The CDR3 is CSARAQGGLNQPQHF. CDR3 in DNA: TGCAGTGCTAGAGCTCAGGGGGGACTCAATCAGCCCCAGCATTTT.

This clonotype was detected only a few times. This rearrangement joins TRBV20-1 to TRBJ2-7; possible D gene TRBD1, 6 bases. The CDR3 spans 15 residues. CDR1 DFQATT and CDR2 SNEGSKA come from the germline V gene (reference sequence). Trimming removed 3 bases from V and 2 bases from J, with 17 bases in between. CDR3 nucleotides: TGCAGTGCTAGGGACCCCGGGACAACACCCTACGAGCAGTACTTC. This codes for CSARDPGTTPYEQYF.

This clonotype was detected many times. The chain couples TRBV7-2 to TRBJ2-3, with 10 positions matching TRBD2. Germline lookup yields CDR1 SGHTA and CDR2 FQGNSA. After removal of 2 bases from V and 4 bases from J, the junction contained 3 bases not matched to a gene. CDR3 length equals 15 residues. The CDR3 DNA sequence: TGTGCCAGCAGCTTAAGGCTAGCGGGGGCAGATACGCAGTATTTT. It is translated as CASSLRLAGADTQYF.